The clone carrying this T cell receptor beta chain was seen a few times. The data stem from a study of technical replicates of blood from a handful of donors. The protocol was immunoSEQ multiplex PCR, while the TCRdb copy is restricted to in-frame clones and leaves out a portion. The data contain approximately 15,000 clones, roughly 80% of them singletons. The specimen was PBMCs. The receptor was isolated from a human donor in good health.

The CDR3 DNA sequence: TGCGCCAGCAGCCAAGGTGAGGGGGCGAGGGACTATGGCTACACCTTC. This encodes CASSQGEGARDYGYTF. This rearrangement joins TRBV4-1 to TRBJ1-2, with 7 bases that match TRBD1. The CDR3 has 16 amino acids. Germline V gives CDR1 MGHRA, CDR2 YSYEKL. V lost 1 base to trimming and J lost 3 bases; unmatched junction nucleotides: 8.